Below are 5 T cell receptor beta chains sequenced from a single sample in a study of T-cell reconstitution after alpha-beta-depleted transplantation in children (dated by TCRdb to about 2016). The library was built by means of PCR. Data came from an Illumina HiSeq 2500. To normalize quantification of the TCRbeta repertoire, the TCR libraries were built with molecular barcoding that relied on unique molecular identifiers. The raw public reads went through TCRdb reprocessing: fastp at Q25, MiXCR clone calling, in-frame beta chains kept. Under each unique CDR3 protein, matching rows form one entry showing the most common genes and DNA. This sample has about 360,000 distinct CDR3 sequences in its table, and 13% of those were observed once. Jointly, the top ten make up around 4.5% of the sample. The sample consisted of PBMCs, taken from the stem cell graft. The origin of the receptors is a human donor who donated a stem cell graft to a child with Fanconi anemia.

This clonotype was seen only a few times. The DNA of the CDR3 is TGTGCCAGCAGTTTATCGTGGGCTCGGGATACGCAGTATTTT. The encoded protein is CASSLSWARDTQYF. This chain links TRBV27 with TRBJ2-3; D unclear. The CDR3 sequence is 14 residues long. V was pared by 0 bases and J by 6 bases, with 10 bases between. Germline CDR1 and CDR2: MNHEY and SMNVEV (reference sequence).

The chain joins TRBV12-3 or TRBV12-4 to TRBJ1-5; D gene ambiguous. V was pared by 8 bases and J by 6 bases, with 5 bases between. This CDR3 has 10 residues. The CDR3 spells CASGVQPQHF. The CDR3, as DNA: TGTGCCAGCGGGGTTCAGCCCCAGCATTTT.

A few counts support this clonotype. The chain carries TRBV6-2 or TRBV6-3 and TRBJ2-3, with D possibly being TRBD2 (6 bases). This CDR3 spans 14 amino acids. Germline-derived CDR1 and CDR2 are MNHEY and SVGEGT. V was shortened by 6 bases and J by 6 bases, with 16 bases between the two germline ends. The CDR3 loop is CASSQGGLLDTQYF. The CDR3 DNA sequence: TGTGCCAGCAGCCAGGGAGGTCTTCTCGATACGCAGTATTTT.

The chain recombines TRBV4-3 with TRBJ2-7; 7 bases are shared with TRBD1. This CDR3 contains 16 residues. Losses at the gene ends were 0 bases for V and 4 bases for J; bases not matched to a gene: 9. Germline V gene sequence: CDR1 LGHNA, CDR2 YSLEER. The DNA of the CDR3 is TGCGCCAGCAGCCAAGATTGGACAGGCGTAGGATACGAGCAGTACTTC. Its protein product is CASSQDWTGVGYEQYF.

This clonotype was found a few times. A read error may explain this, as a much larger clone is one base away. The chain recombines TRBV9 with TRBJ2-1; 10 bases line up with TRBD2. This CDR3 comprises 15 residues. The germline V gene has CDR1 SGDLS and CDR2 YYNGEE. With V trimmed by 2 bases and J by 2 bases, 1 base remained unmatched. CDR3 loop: CASSVSGGTYNEQFF. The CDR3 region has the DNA TGTGCCAGCAGCGTTAGCGGGGGGACCTACAATGAGCAGTTCTTC.